This T cell receptor (beta chain) derives from a study of T cell responses to AZD1222 COVID-19 vaccine. Points from the study as a whole: At baseline, seropositivity was found in only six AZD1222 recipients. Repertoires in all cases were sampled only once the peak T cell response had passed.

Only in-frame clones appear in the TCRdb table, and some are missing; sequencing was by immunoSEQ multiplex PCR. The sample records 110,000 to 150,000 clones, just over 90% being singletons. J was trimmed by 4 bases and V by 4 bases; bases with no gene match: 2. Germline V gene sequence: CDR1 KGHDR, CDR2 SFDVKD. The CDR3 totals 15 residues. This clone was observed a single time. Its antigen remains unknown. The receptor comes from an adult in good health. V gene TRBV24-1 combines with J gene TRBJ2-1; 11 positions match TRBD2. The sample in question was peripheral blood, obtained on day 0 of MenACWY control vaccination. The CDR3 protein is CATSDLAGGYNEQFF. The CDR3 DNA follows: TGTGCCACCAGTGACTTAGCGGGAGGGTACAATGAGCAGTTCTTC.